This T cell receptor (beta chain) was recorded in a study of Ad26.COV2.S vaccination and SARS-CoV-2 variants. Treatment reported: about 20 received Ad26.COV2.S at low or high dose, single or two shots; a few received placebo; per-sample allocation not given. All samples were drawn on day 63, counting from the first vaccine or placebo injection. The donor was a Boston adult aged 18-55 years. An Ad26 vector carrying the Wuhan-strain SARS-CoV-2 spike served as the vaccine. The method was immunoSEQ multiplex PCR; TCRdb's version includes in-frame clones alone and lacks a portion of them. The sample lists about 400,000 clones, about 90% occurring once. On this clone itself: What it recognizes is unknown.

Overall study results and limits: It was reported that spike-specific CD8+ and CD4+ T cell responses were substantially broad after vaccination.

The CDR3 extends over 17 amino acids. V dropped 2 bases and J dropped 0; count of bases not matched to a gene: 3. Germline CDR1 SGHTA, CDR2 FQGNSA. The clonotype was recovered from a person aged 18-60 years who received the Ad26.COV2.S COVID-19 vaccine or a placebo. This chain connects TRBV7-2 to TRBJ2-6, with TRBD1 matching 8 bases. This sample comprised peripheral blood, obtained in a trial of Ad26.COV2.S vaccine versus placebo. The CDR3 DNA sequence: TGTGCCAGCAGCTTATTCGGACAGGGCTCTGGGGCCAACGTCCTGACTTTC. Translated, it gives CASSLFGQGSGANVLTF.